This TCR beta chain came from a study of cytomegalovirus exposure and HLA in healthy donors. Germline values: CDR1 SGHRS, CDR2 YFSETQ. This CDR3 contains 19 residues. With 0 bases clipped from V and 3 bases from J, the junction kept 12 bases outside the gene matches. Study-wide results and caveats: In the 130 or so validation repertoires, approximately 94% of cluster scores exceeded 0, per a later analysis. In vitro assays verified that a few CMV-associated chains recognized CMV antigens specifically.

Profiling relied on immunoSEQ multiplex PCR, and the TCRdb table lists in-frame clones only, not all of them. The table records 150,000 to 250,000 clones, 75% to 85% of them present only once. As for this clone: The antigen is undetermined.

This receptor was identified in a woman in her twenties or thirties in good health and CMV-seropositive. The chain links TRBV5-1 to TRBJ2-7, with 13 bases matching TRBD2. The specimen sequenced was PBMCs. CDR3 sequence: CASSLGTSGSVVGDYEQYF. The CDR3 DNA follows: TGCGCCAGCAGCTTGGGGACTAGCGGGAGCGTGGTGGGAGACTACGAGCAGTACTTC.